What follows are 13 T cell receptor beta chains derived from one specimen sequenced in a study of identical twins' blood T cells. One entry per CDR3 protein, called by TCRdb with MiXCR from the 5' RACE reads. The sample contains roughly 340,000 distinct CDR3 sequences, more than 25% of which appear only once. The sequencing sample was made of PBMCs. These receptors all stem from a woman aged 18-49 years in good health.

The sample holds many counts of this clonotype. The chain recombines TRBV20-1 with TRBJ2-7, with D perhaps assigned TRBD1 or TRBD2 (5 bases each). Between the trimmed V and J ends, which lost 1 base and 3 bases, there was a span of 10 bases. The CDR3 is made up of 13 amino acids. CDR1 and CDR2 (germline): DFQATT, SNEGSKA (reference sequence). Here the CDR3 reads CSARVWGSYEQYF. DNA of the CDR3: TGCAGTGCTAGAGTGTGGGGGAGCTACGAGCAGTACTTC.

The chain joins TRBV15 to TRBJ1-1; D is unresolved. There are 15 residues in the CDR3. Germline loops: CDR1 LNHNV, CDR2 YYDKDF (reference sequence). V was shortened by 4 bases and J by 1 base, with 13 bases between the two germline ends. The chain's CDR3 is CATSIDPFSNTEAFF. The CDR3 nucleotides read TGTGCCACCAGCATCGACCCCTTCTCGAACACTGAAGCTTTCTTT. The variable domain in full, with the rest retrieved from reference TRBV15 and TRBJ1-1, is DAMVIQNPRYQVTQFGKPVTLSCSQTLNHNVMYWYQQKSSQAPKLLFHYYDKDFNNEADTPDNFQSRRPNTSFCFLDIRSPGLGDTAMYLCATSIDPFSNTEAFFGQGTRLTVV.

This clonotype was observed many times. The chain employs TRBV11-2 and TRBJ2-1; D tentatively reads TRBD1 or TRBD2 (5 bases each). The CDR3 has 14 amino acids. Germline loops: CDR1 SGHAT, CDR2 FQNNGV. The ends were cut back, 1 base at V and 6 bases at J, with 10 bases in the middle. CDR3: CASSLARGPNEQFF. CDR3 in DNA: TGTGCCAGCAGCTTAGCGAGGGGTCCCAATGAGCAGTTCTTC.

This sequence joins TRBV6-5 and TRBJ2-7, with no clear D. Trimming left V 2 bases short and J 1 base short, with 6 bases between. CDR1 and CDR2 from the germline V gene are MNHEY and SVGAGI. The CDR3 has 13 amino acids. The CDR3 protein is CASSYVGSYEQYF. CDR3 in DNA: TGTGCCAGCAGTTACGTCGGATCCTACGAGCAGTACTTC.

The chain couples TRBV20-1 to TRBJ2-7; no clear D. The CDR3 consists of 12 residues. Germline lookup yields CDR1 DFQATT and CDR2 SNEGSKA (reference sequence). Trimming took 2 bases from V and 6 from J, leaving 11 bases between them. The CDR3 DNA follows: TGCAGTGCTAGACGTGCCTCCATCGAGCAGTACTTC. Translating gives CSARRASIEQYF.

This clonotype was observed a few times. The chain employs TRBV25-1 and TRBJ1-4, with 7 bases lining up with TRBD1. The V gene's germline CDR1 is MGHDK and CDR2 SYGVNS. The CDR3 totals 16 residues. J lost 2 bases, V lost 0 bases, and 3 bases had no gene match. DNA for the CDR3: TGTGCCAGCAGTGAATACAGGGGGATCACTAATGAAAAACTGTTTTTT. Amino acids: CASSEYRGITNEKLFF.

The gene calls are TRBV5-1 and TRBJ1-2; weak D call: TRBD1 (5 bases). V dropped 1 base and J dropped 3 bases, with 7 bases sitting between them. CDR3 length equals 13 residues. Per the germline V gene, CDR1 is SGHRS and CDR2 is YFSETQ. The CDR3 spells CASSLPGDYGYTF. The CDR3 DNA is TGCGCCAGCAGCTTGCCGGGGGACTATGGCTACACCTTC. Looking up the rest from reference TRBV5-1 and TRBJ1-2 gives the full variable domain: KAGVTQTPRYLIKTRGQQVTLSCSPISGHRSVSWYQQTPGQGLQFLFEYFSETQRNKGNFPGRFSGRQFSNSRSEMNVSTLELGDSALYLCASSLPGDYGYTFGSGTRLTVV.

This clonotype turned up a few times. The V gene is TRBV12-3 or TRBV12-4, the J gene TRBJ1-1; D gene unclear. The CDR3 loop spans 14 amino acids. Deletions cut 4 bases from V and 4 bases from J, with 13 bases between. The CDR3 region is CASSSSAWSTEAFF. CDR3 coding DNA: TGTGCCAGCAGTTCCAGTGCCTGGAGCACTGAAGCTTTCTTT.

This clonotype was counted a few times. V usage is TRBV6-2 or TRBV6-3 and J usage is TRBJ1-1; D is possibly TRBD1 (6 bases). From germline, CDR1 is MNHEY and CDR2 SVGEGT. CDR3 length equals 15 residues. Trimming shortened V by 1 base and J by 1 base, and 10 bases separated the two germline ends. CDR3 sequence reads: CASSYWTAGNTEAFF. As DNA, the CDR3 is TGTGCCAGCAGTTACTGGACAGCCGGGAACACTGAAGCTTTCTTT.

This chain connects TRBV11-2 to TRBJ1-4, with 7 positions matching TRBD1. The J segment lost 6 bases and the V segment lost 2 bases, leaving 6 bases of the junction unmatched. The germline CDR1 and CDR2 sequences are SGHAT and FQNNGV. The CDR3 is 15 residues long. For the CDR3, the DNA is TGTGCCAGCAGCTTAAACCGACAGGGCGATGAAAAACTGTTTTTT. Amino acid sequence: CASSLNRQGDEKLFF.

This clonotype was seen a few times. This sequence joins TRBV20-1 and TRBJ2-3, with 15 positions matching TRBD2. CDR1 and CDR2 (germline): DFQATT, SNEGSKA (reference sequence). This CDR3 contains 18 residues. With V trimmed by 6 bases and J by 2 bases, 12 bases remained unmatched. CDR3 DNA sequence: TGCAGTGCCAGTAAACCTGGACTAGCGGGGGGGATCACAGATACGCAGTATTTT. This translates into CSASKPGLAGGITDTQYF.

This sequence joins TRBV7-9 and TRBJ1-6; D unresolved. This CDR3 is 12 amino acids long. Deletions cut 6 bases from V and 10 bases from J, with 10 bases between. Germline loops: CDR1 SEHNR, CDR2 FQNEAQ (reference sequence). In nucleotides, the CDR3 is TGTGCCAGCAGTTTAACCGTATCACCCCTCCACTTT. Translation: CASSLTVSPLHF.

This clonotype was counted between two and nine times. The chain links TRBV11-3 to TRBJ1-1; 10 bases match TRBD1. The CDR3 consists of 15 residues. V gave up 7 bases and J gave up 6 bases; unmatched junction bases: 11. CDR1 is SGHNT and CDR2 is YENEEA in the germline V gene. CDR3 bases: TGTGCCAGCACCAAGACCGGGACAGGGGTACCTGAAGCTTTCTTT. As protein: CASTKTGTGVPEAFF.